The next 31 T cell receptor beta chains were all read from a single sample in a study of cytomegalovirus exposure and HLA in healthy donors. A multiplex PCR was run with 60 Vbeta primers and 13 Jbeta primers. Data came from immunoSEQ multiplex PCR; TCRdb stores just in-frame clones and leaves some out. Counted here are over 150,000 clones, 80% to 90% occurring once; the ten biggest clones make up about 1.9%. Sequencing was performed on PBMCs. The receptors were sampled from a woman younger than 35 in good health and CMV-seronegative.

This clone has more than one count but fewer than ten. Mismatch with germline at one junction end may stem from a read error. V and J are TRBV7-4 and TRBJ1-5, with D possibly matching TRBD1 (5 bases). CDR1 is SGHVT, CDR2 SQSDAQ, per germline. CDR3 length: 18 amino acids. DNA for the CDR3: TGTGCCAGCAGCCTAGCGCCGGGACTCGTTTATAGCAATCAGCCCCAGCATTTT. Translation: CASSLAPGLVYSNQPQHF. Together with reference TRBV7-4 and TRBJ1-5, the CDR3 gives the full variable domain: GAGVSQSPRYKVAKRGRDVALRCDSISGHVTLYWYRQTLGQGSEVLTYSQSDAQRDKSGRPSGRFSAERPERSVSTLKIQRTEQGDSAVYLCASSLAPGLVYSNQPQHFGDGTRLSIL.

This sequence joins TRBV6-5 and TRBJ2-5; 11 bases fit TRBD2. Losses at the gene ends were 4 bases for V and 5 bases for J; bases not matched to a gene: 3. This CDR3 has 14 amino acids. Germline values: CDR1 MNHEY, CDR2 SVGAGI. DNA for the CDR3: TGTGCCAGCAGTTTAATAGCGGGAGGGGAGACCCAGTACTTC. Translation gives CASSLIAGGETQYF.

V usage is TRBV28 and J usage is TRBJ2-1, with 12 bases fitting TRBD2. Germline V gene lookup returns CDR1 MDHEN and CDR2 SYDVKM. This CDR3 comprises 17 residues. Germline trimming cut 5 bases from V and 7 bases from J; bases unmatched to any gene: 12. The CDR3 sequence is CASSRLAGDLRGNEQFF. CDR3 sequence (DNA): TGTGCCAGCAGTCGACTAGCGGGGGATCTCCGCGGTAATGAGCAGTTCTTC. The variable domain in full, with the rest retrieved from reference TRBV28 and TRBJ2-1, is DVKVTQSSRYLVKRTGEKVFLECVQDMDHENMFWYRQDPGLGLRLIYFSYDVKMKEKGDIPEGYSVSREKKERFSLILESASTNQTSMYLCASSRLAGDLRGNEQFFGPGTRLTVL.

The gene calls are TRBV6-6 and TRBJ2-7; possibly TRBD1 for D (5 bases). The V gene's germline CDR1 is MNHNY and CDR2 SVGAGI (reference sequence). V dropped 5 bases and J dropped 6 bases, with 17 bases sitting between them. CDR3 size: 14 residues. The CDR3 nucleotides are TGTGCCAGCAGTCCCCAACCGACAGACCGCGAGCAGTACTTC. Translating gives CASSPQPTDREQYF.

V is TRBV11-1 and J is TRBJ2-5; no firm D call. V lost 2 bases and J 2 bases, leaving 6 bases between the germline ends. Germline V gene data show CDR1 as SGHAT and CDR2 as FQDESV (reference sequence). The CDR3 is made up of 13 amino acids. The DNA of the CDR3 is TGTGCCAGCAGCTTATCACAGCAAGAGACCCAGTACTTC. Translating gives CASSLSQQETQYF.

V and J are TRBV4-1 and TRBJ1-2; D possibly corresponds to TRBD1 (5 bases). The V end was cut by 0 bases, the J end by 8 bases, with 7 bases between. CDR1 is MGHRA, CDR2 YSYEKL, per germline. The CDR3 totals 12 residues. The CDR3 DNA sequence: TGCGCCAGCAGCCAAGAGGGGCGCGGCTACACCTTC. It translates to CASSQEGRGYTF.

The rearrangement joins TRBV28 to TRBJ2-5; D is undetermined. The length of the CDR3 is 11 residues. In germline, CDR1 is MDHEN, CDR2 SYDVKM. Trimming took off 7 bases at V and 2 bases at J, with 5 bases between the two ends. CDR3 sequence (DNA): TGTGCCAGCACGGTACAAGAGACCCAGTACTTC. It encodes CASTVQETQYF.

J is TRBJ2-7 and V is TRBV27; TRBD2 matches 8 bases. Per germline, CDR1 MNHEY and CDR2 SMNVEV (reference sequence). The junction had 12 bases not matched to a gene; V was cut back by 6 bases and J by 5 bases. CDR3 length equals 15 residues. The CDR3 DNA reads TGTGCCAGCAGCCTCCGGGGGGGGGCGGAAGACGAGCAGTACTTC. Amino acid sequence: CASSLRGGAEDEQYF.

The V call is TRBV19, the J call TRBJ2-1; 13 bases agree with TRBD2. The CDR3 contains 18 residues. V shed 1 base, J shed 6 bases, and the junction held 9 bases outside the gene matches. Looked up from germline, CDR1 is LNHDA and CDR2 is SQIVND (reference sequence). The CDR3 DNA follows: TGTGCCAGTAGTATAGGACTAGCGGGGGGAAGAAAGGTCAATGAGCAGTTCTTC. Translated: CASSIGLAGGRKVNEQFF.

J is TRBJ1-4 and V is TRBV21-1; TRBD1, the D gene given by the table, was not confirmed from the DNA. TRBV21-1 is labeled a pseudogene. This CDR3 spans 21 amino acids. DNA of the CDR3: TGTGCCAGCAGCAAAGCAAGAGGACAGGGGCCCCAGGGTTCAACTAATGAAAAACTGTTTTTT. Its protein product is CASSKARGQGPQGSTNEKLFF.

This clone was counted once. The genes are TRBV7-9 and TRBJ2-1; 8 bases are a match to TRBD2. V was clipped by 5 bases and J by 1 base; unmatched bases: 4. Germline CDR1 and CDR2: SEHNR and FQNEAQ (reference sequence). The CDR3 sequence is 15 residues long. The CDR3 here is CASSLSGSSYNEQFF. DNA for the CDR3: TGTGCCAGCAGCCTAAGCGGGAGTTCCTACAATGAGCAGTTCTTC.

In its sample, this clone was seen once. The CDR3 reads CASSLVVETQYF. In DNA, the CDR3 is TGTGCCAGCAGTTTGGTAGTCGAGACCCAGTACTTC. The chain is built from TRBV28 and TRBJ2-5; D is undetermined. The CDR3 extends over 12 amino acids. Germline CDR1 and CDR2: MDHEN and SYDVKM. Trimming shortened V by 3 bases and J by 5 bases, and 7 bases separated the two germline ends.

The CDR3 DNA is TGTGCCAGTAGGGCGGACATCTATAGCAATCAGCCCCAGCATTTT. Translation gives CASRADIYSNQPQHF. This sequence joins TRBV19 and TRBJ1-5; the D gene is possibly TRBD1 (5 bases). Trimming pared 6 bases from V and 0 bases from J, leaving 12 bases between. This CDR3 is 15 amino acids long. Per germline, CDR1 LNHDA and CDR2 SQIVND (reference sequence).

The chain has TRBV9 and TRBJ1-1, with TRBD1 matching over 7 bases. With 3 bases clipped from V and 1 base from J, the junction kept 9 bases outside the gene matches. This CDR3 spans 16 amino acids. CDR1 SGDLS and CDR2 YYNGEE come from the germline V gene. The DNA for the CDR3 is TGTGCCAGCAGCGGAGGACTCGGGACAGAGAACACTGAAGCTTTCTTT. Its protein is CASSGGLGTENTEAFF.

The V and J genes are TRBV28 and TRBJ1-5; D is unclear. CDR1 is MDHEN, CDR2 SYDVKM, per germline. The CDR3 totals 14 residues. V was pared by 3 bases and J by 4 bases, with 10 bases between. CDR3 nucleotide sequence: TGTGCCAGCAGTTTCGTTCGGGAGAATCAGCCCCAGCATTTT. It specifies CASSFVRENQPQHF.

V usage is TRBV28 and J usage is TRBJ2-1; 10 positions agree with TRBD2. The junction had 10 bases not matched to a gene; V was cut back by 7 bases and J by 4 bases. Germline CDR1 and CDR2: MDHEN and SYDVKM. The CDR3 consists of 16 residues. As DNA, the CDR3 is TGTGCCAGCACCGACCTGAGCGGGAGGGGATACAATGAGCAGTTCTTC. Translation: CASTDLSGRGYNEQFF.

The chain uses TRBV28 and TRBJ2-7, with 13 positions matching TRBD2. V shed 5 bases and J 2 bases; nucleotides not matched to a gene: 15. Germline values: CDR1 MDHEN, CDR2 SYDVKM. The CDR3 runs to 19 residues. CDR3 sequence reads: CASSPRATSGRSRPYEQYF. The CDR3 region has the DNA TGTGCCAGCAGTCCGCGCGCGACTAGCGGGAGGTCAAGACCCTACGAGCAGTACTTC.

The CDR3 coding sequence is TGTGCCATCAGCCCACGACAGGGATCCTATGGCTACACCTTC. Translation: CAISPRQGSYGYTF. The chain has TRBV10-3 and TRBJ1-2, with 7 positions matching TRBD1. Germline CDR1 reads ENHRY; CDR2 reads SYGVKD. The CDR3 extends over 14 amino acids. With 6 bases clipped from V and 4 bases from J, the junction kept 8 bases outside the gene matches.

V and J are TRBV2 and TRBJ2-3; 10 positions match TRBD1. The J segment lost 4 bases and the V segment lost 2 bases, leaving 3 bases of the junction unmatched. Germline V lookup: CDR1 SNHLY, CDR2 FYNNEI. The CDR3 length is 15 residues. CDR3 nucleotides: TGTGCCAGCAGTGAATTTGGGACAGGGGCAGATACGCAGTATTTT. This encodes CASSEFGTGADTQYF. Full variable domain (outside the CDR3, taken from reference TRBV2 and TRBJ2-3): EPEVTQTPSHQVTQMGQEVILRCVPISNHLYFYWYRQILGQKVEFLVSFYNNEISEKSEIFDDQFSVERPDGSNFTLKIRSTKLEDSAMYFCASSEFGTGADTQYFGPGTRLTVL.

CDR3: CASGGTSIEKLFF. The CDR3 bases are TGTGCCAGCGGTGGGACATCTATCGAAAAACTGTTTTTT. The chain couples TRBV2 to TRBJ1-4, with D maybe TRBD1 (6 bases). The CDR3 has 13 residues. In germline, CDR1 is SNHLY, CDR2 FYNNEI. Trimming took 8 bases from V and 8 from J, leaving 15 bases between them. Based on the CDR3 plus reference TRBV2 and TRBJ1-4, the full variable domain is EPEVTQTPSHQVTQMGQEVILRCVPISNHLYFYWYRQILGQKVEFLVSFYNNEISEKSEIFDDQFSVERPDGSNFTLKIRSTKLEDSAMYFCASGGTSIEKLFFGSGTQLSVL.

This chain links TRBV6-1 with TRBJ2-1; 12 bases map to TRBD2. The CDR3 sequence is 17 residues long. V dropped 3 bases and J dropped 2; count of bases not matched to a gene: 5. CDR1 and CDR2 from the germline V gene are MNHNS and SASEGT. CDR3 sequence (DNA): TGTGCCAGCAGTGACTTACGACTAGCGGGGGCCTACAATGAGCAGTTCTTC. Translating gives CASSDLRLAGAYNEQFF.

Comments on this clone: At one of its ends the junction is not consistent with the germline gene, which may arise from a read error. Other DNA sequences within the sample encode an identical CDR3. This chain connects TRBV20-1 to TRBJ2-7; D not certain. The CDR3 runs to 11 residues. Germline V lookup: CDR1 DFQATT, CDR2 SNEGSKA (reference sequence). The CDR3, as DNA: TGCAGCGCTAGAGATTCTCGGGAGCAGTACTTC. Its translation: CSARDSREQYF.

The chain joins TRBV11-2 to TRBJ1-4, with 8 bases identical to TRBD1. Germline assignment: CDR1 SGHAT and CDR2 FQNNGV. This CDR3 region has 15 residues. J was trimmed by 3 bases and V by 5 bases; bases with no gene match: 5. In DNA, the CDR3 is TGTGCCAGCAGCATCTCGACAGGGGCTAATGAAAAACTGTTTTTT. Translation gives CASSISTGANEKLFF. The complete variable domain, with remaining parts taken from reference TRBV11-2 and TRBJ1-4, reads EAGVAQSPRYKIIEKRQSVAFWCNPISGHATLYWYQQILGQGPKLLIQFQNNGVVDDSQLPKDRFSAERLKGVDSTLKIQPAKLEDSAVYLCASSISTGANEKLFFGSGTQLSVL.

This clone was counted once. The CDR3 region is CASSHPNWASGGAYVQSDTQYF. The CDR3, as DNA: TGCGCCAGCAGCCACCCAAACTGGGCTAGCGGGGGGGCCTATGTACAGTCAGATACGCAGTATTTT. The J gene is TRBJ2-3, the V gene TRBV5-1, with 12 nucleotides matching TRBD2. CDR3 length equals 22 residues. J lost 4 bases, V lost 4 bases, and 25 bases had no gene match. Germline-derived CDR1 and CDR2 are SGHRS and YFSETQ.

The chain carries TRBV5-1 and TRBJ2-2, with 8 nucleotides matching TRBD1. V shed 2 bases, J shed 6 bases, and the junction held 6 bases outside the gene matches. The CDR3 is 15 amino acids. Germline CDR1 SGHRS, CDR2 YFSETQ. CDR3 nucleotides: TGCGCCAGCAGCTTAACCAGGGGGCCTCCCGGGGAGCTGTTTTTT. Amino acids: CASSLTRGPPGELFF.

The gene calls are TRBV7-8 and TRBJ1-6, with 7 bases identical to TRBD1. There are 16 residues in the CDR3. V shed 5 bases, J shed 1 base, and the junction held 5 bases outside the gene matches. From germline, CDR1 is SGHVS and CDR2 FQNEAQ. The CDR3 loop is CASSQDRVSYNSPLHF. In DNA, the CDR3 is TGTGCCAGCAGCCAAGACAGGGTTTCCTATAATTCACCCCTCCACTTT.

This clone was found a few times. CDR3 amino acids: CASSEATGKGTDTQYF. The DNA for the CDR3 is TGTGCCAGCAGTGAAGCCACAGGGAAAGGGACAGATACGCAGTATTTT. The chain joins TRBV6-1 to TRBJ2-3; maybe TRBD1 (6 bases). Germline V gene lookup returns CDR1 MNHNS and CDR2 SASEGT. This CDR3 comprises 16 residues. The V end was cut by 0 bases, the J end by 3 bases, with 13 bases between.

The J gene is TRBJ1-1, the V gene TRBV7-9; D might be TRBD1 (5 bases). V shed 1 base and J shed 5 bases, with 11 bases lying between them. Per germline, CDR1 SEHNR and CDR2 FQNEAQ (reference sequence). CDR3 length: 14 residues. The CDR3 loop reads CASSLVYRKTEAFF. CDR3 bases: TGTGCCAGCAGCTTAGTATACAGGAAGACTGAAGCTTTCTTT.

This chain links TRBV4-1 with TRBJ2-7; 9 bases align to TRBD1. This CDR3 spans 16 amino acids. Germline lookup yields CDR1 MGHRA and CDR2 YSYEKL. The J segment lost 6 bases and the V segment lost 0 bases, leaving 9 bases of the junction unmatched. CDR3 amino acids: CASSQEPGTGTGEQYF. Here the CDR3 DNA reads TGCGCCAGCAGCCAAGAGCCTGGGACAGGGACGGGCGAGCAGTACTTC.

This chain uses TRBV28 with TRBJ2-7; no clear D. The CDR3 is 12 amino acids. CDR1 and CDR2 (germline): MDHEN, SYDVKM. The ends were cut back, 3 bases at V and 3 bases at J, with 6 bases in the middle. The CDR3 DNA reads TGTGCCAGCAGTTTCCTCAGCTACGAGCAGTACTTC. Translated, it gives CASSFLSYEQYF. Drawing the rest from reference TRBV28 and TRBJ2-7, the complete variable domain is DVKVTQSSRYLVKRTGEKVFLECVQDMDHENMFWYRQDPGLGLRLIYFSYDVKMKEKGDIPEGYSVSREKKERFSLILESASTNQTSMYLCASSFLSYEQYFGPGTRLTVT.

The V and J genes are TRBV4-1 and TRBJ1-5; tentatively, D is TRBD1 (5 bases). V was clipped by 0 bases and J by 0 bases, with 18 bases between them. In germline, CDR1 is MGHRA, CDR2 YSYEKL. This CDR3 region has 19 residues. This CDR3 reads CASSQDPPGPPYSNQPQHF. The CDR3 bases are TGCGCCAGCAGCCAAGACCCACCAGGGCCCCCATATAGCAATCAGCCCCAGCATTTT.